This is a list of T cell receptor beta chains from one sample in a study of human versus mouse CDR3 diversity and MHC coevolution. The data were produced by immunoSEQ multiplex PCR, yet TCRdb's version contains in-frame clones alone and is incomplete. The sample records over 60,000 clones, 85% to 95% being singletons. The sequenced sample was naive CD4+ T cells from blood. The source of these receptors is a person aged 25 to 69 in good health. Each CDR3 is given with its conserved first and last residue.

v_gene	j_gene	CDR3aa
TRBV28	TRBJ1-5	CASSPLALLEPQHF
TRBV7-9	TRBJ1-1	CASSDRTGGTEAFF
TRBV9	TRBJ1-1	CASSVDGGTVNTEAFF
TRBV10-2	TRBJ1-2	CASGTPGGRWFF
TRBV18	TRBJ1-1	CASSAGDTEAFF
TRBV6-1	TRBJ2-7	CASSIRDRGDEQYF
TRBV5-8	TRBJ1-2	CASRPRGHYGYTF
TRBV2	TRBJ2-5	CASSVQGLQETQYF
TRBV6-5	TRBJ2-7	CASSQGLAGFLFF
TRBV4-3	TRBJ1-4	CASSPSSANEKLFF
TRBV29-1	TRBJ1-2	CSVGSGGRRYGYTF
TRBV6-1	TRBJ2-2	CASFAGGIGELFF
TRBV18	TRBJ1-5	CASSPGQNQPQHF
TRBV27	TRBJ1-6	CASSLRTVSSYNSPLHF
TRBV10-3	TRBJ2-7	CAISQGWDSYEQYF
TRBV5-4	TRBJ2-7	CASSLGPGTVIYEQYF
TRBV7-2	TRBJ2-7	CASSSSGGASTFYEQYF
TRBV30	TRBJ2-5	CAWSVIQGRETQYF
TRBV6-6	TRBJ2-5	CATSTSSYQETQYF
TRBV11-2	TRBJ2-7	CASSFPTSSNEQYF
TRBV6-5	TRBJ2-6	CATYLSGANVLTF
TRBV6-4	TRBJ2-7	CASSVVSGSSYEQYF
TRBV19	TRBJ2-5	CASSPRLAGETQYF
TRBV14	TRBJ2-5	CASSQGTSRPWETQYF
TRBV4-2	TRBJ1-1	CASSPGQGIGAFF
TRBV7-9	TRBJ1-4	CASSRDRAGSKLFF
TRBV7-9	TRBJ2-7	CASSPEGVTYEQYF
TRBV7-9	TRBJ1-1	CASSITGGDTEAFF
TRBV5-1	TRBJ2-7	CASSRLGPPTYEQYF
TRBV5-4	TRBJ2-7	CASSGQDHYEQYF
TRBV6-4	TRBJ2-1	CASSDFGGGAGNEQFF
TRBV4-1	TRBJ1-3	CASSQDGYGGHKRGNTIYF
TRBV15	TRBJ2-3	CATSRGTGNTDTQYF
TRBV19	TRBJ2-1	CASSTRGGTSYNEQFF
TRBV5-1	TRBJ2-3	CASSLEGGGTDTQYF
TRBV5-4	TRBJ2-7	CASSPYRTGGAAYEQYF
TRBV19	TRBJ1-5	CASSIPRAGIGNQPQHF
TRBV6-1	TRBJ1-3	CASSGQGGAGNTIYF
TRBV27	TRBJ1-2	CASSYRGQAYGYTF
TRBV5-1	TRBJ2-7	CASSLEQHYEQYF
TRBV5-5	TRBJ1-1	CASSRRAGPGDTEAFF
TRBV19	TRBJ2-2	CATSDRNTGELFF
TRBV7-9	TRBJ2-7	CASSSTPGTGTVEQYF
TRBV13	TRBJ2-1	CASSHPGLKSHNEQFF
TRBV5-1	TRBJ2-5	CASSLARGVQETQYF
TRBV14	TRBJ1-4	CASSPVQPAGKKLFF
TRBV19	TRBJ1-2	CASSIVARGSRNYGYTF
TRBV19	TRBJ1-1	CASSIERNTEAFF
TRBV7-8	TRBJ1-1	CASSVPGGDTEAFF
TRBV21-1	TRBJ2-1	CASSTRLAGEQFF
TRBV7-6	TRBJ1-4	CASSSGTGPEKLFF
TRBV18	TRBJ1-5	CASSPSDGVQPQHF
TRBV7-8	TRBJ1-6	CASSQESSNSPLHF
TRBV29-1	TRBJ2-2	CSAMGQEYRNTGELFF